The entry below describes one T cell receptor (beta chain). Antigen unknown. Germline CDR1 LNHDA, CDR2 SQIVND (reference sequence). The CDR3 has 15 amino acids. Trimming stripped 7 bases from V and 1 base from J, with 14 bases between. Repertoires were generated with immunoSEQ multiplex PCR, while TCRdb's copy carries only in-frame clones and drops some. The sample has 50,000 or so clones; 70% to 90% are singletons. The sample comes from a study of T cell responses to AZD1222 COVID-19 vaccine. Findings of the study overall: Just 5 or 6 AZD1222 recipients tested seropositive at baseline.

The sequencing here drew on peripheral blood, taken 28 days after the second AZD1222 dose. This clonotype was sampled from an adult who received the AZD1222 COVID-19 vaccine. The rearrangement links TRBV19 to TRBJ1-5, with D unresolved. This CDR3 reads CASIEQDSSNQPQHF. CDR3 coding DNA: TGTGCCAGTATAGAGCAGGATTCGAGCAATCAGCCCCAGCATTTT.